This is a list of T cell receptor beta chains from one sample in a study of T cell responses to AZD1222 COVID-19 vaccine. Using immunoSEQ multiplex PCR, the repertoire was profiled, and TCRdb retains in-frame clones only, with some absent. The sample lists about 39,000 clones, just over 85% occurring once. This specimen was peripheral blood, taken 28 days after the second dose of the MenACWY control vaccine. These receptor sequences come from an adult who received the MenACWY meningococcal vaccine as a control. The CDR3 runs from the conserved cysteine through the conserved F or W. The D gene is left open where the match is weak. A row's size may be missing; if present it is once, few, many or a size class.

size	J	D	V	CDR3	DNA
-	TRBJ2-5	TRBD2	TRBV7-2	CASSPGDLAGGPETQYF	TGTGCCAGCAGCCCCGGCGACTTAGCGGGAGGGCCGGAGACCCAGTACTTC
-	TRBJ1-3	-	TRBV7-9	CASSLSGGIENTIYF	TGTGCCAGCAGCCTGAGTGGGGGAATAGAAAACACCATATATTTT
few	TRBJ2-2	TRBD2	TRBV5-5	CASSLLMGREGFGELFF	TGTGCCAGCAGTCTCCTGATGGGTCGGGAGGGCTTCGGGGAGCTGTTTTTT
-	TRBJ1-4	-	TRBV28	CASSQTRYREKLFF	TGTGCCAGCAGCCAAACCAGGTATCGTGAAAAACTGTTTTTT
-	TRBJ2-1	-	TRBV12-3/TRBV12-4	CASSFRDEQFF	TGTGCCAGCAGCTTCAGGGATGAGCAGTTCTTC
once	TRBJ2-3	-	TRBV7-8	CASSLSDGAADTQYF	TGTGCCAGCAGCTTATCGGACGGGGCGGCAGATACGCAGTATTTT
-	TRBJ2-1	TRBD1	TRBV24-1	CATSDFQGDNEQFF	TGTGCCACCAGTGATTTCCAGGGGGACAATGAGCAGTTCTTC
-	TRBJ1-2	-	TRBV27	CASSLTQGNSNGYTF	TGTGCCAGCAGTTTAACTCAGGGGAATTCGAATGGCTACACCTTC
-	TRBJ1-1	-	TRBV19	CASSTGQFRAFF	TGTGCCAGTAGTACCGGACAGTTCAGAGCTTTCTTT
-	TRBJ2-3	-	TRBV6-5	CASSYMVGVADTQYF	TGTGCCAGCAGTTACATGGTGGGAGTGGCAGATACGCAGTATTTT
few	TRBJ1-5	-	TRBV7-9	CASSLGGLNQPQHF	TGTGCCAGCAGCTTAGGGGGCCTCAATCAGCCCCAGCATTTT
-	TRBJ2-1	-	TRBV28	CASTAEARYNEQFF	TGTGCCAGCACAGCGGAGGCTCGATACAATGAGCAGTTCTTC
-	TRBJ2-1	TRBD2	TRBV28	CASSSLKNPTSPSSYNEQFF	TGTGCCAGCAGTTCCCTAAAGAATCCGACTAGCCCCAGCTCCTACAATGAGCAGTTCTTC
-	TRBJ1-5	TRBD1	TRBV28	CASRSSAGTGNQPQHF	TGTGCCAGCCGATCATCGGCGGGGACAGGGAATCAGCCCCAGCATTTT
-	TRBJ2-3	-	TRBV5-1	CASSGTPRPDTQYF	TGCGCCAGCAGCGGGACCCCCCGGCCAGATACGCAGTATTTT
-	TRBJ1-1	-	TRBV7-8	CASSSDGNTEAFF	TGTGCCAGCAGCTCGGACGGGAACACTGAAGCTTTCTTT
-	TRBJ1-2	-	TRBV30	CAWSRGLRAGYTF	TGTGCCTGGAGTCGGGGACTTCGGGCTGGCTACACCTTC
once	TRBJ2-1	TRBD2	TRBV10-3	CAISERGGEQFF	TGTGCCATCAGTGAGCGGGGGGGAGAGCAGTTCTTC
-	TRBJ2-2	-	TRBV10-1	CASSDSYTGELFF	TGCGCCAGCAGTGACAGCTACACCGGGGAGCTGTTTTTT
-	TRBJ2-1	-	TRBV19	CASSYNRGFSYNEQFF	TGTGCCAGTAGTTATAATCGAGGCTTTTCCTACAATGAGCAGTTCTTC
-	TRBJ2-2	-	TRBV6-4	CASRGTSNTGELFF	TGTGCCAGCAGAGGGACGTCGAACACCGGGGAGCTGTTTTTT
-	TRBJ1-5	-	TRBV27	CASSRGGWQPQHF	TGTGCCAGCAGCCGGGGGGGGTGGCAGCCCCAGCATTTT
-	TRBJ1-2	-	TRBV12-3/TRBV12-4	CASSFGQVRGYTF	TGTGCCAGCAGTTTTGGGCAGGTTAGAGGCTACACCTTC
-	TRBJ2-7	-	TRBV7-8	CASSLGRLTYEQYF	TGTGCCAGCAGCTTAGGGAGGTTGACCTACGAGCAGTACTTC
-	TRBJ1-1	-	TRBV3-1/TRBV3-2	CASSQGDGNTEAFF	TGTGCCAGCAGCCAAGGGGACGGCAACACTGAAGCTTTCTTT
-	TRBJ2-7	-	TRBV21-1	CASSKVLAGRNSSYEQYF	TGTGCCAGCAGCAAGGTACTAGCGGGCCGAAATAGCTCCTACGAGCAGTACTTC
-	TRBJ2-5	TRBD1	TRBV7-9	CASSSGTANQETQYF	TGTGCCAGCAGCTCCGGGACAGCTAACCAAGAGACCCAGTACTTC
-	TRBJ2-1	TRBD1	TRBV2	CASSEGSGTGPFGSYNEQFF	TGTGCCAGCAGTGAAGGATCTGGGACAGGGCCCTTTGGGTCCTACAATGAGCAGTTCTTC
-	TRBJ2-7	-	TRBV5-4	CASSLAGLSSYEQYF	TGTGCCAGCAGCTTGGCGGGTTTGAGCTCCTACGAGCAGTACTTC
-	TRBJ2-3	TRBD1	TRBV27	CASSIGQATDTQYF	TGTGCCAGCAGCATCGGACAGGCCACAGATACGCAGTATTTT
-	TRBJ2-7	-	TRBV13	CASSFPGPQRSEQYF	TGTGCCAGCAGCTTCCCCGGGCCTCAAAGGTCCGAGCAGTACTTC
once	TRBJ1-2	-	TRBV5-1	CASSLDANGYTF	TGCGCCAGCAGCTTGGACGCAAATGGCTACACCTTC
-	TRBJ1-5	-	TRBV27	CASSPRQVGVNQPQHF	TGTGCCAGCAGTCCCCGGCAGGTAGGGGTCAATCAGCCCCAGCATTTT
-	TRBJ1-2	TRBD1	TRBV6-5	CASSYQQGSYGYTF	TGTGCCAGCAGTTACCAACAGGGGAGCTATGGCTACACCTTC
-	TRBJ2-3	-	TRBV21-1	CASSKDGAGGCTDTQYF	TGTGCCAGCAGCAAAGATGGGGCGGGAGGGTGTACAGATACGCAGTATTTT
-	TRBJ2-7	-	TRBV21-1	CAGPAYLEGDRGREQYF	TGTGCCGGACCAGCATACCTCGAGGGGGACAGGGGGCGCGAGCAGTACTTC
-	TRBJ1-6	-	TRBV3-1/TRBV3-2	CASSLLGSPLHF	TGTGCCAGCAGCCTACTTGGTTCACCCCTCCACTTT
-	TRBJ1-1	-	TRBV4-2	CASSQEAWGTEAFF	TGTGCCAGCAGCCAAGAAGCGTGGGGCACTGAAGCTTTCTTT
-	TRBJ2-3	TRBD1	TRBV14	CASSRQGATDTQYF	TGTGCCAGCAGCCGGCAGGGGGCCACAGATACGCAGTATTTT
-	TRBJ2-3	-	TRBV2	CASSSTDTQYF	TGTGCCAGCAGTTCCACAGATACGCAGTATTTT
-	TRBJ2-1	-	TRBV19	CASSPGWHNEQFF	TGTGCCAGTAGTCCAGGGTGGCACAATGAGCAGTTCTTC
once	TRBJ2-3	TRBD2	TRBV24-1	CATSVRGSTDTQYF	TGTGCCACTAGCGTGCGGGGGAGCACAGATACGCAGTATTTT
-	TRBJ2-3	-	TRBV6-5	CASSWAGEADTQYF	TGTGCCAGCAGTTGGGCCGGAGAAGCAGATACGCAGTATTTT
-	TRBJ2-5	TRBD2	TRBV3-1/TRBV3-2	CASSPSGVAGETQYF	TGTGCCAGCAGCCCCTCTGGGGTAGCGGGAGAGACCCAGTACTTC
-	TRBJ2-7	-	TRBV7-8	CASSREGGEIYEQYF	TGTGCCAGCAGCCGAGAAGGGGGAGAAATCTACGAGCAGTACTTC
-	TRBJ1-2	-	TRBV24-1	CATSGGEIGYGYTF	TGTGCCACCAGTGGCGGGGAAATTGGCTATGGCTACACCTTC
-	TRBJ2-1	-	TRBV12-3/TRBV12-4	CASSIDEQFF	TGTGCCAGCAGTATCGATGAGCAGTTCTTC
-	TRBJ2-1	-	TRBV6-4	CASSDYEGSEQFF	TGTGCCAGCAGTGACTACGAGGGAAGTGAGCAGTTCTTC
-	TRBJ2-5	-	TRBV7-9	CASSLGATRGTQYF	TGTGCCAGCAGCTTAGGTGCTACTCGGGGGACCCAGTACTTC